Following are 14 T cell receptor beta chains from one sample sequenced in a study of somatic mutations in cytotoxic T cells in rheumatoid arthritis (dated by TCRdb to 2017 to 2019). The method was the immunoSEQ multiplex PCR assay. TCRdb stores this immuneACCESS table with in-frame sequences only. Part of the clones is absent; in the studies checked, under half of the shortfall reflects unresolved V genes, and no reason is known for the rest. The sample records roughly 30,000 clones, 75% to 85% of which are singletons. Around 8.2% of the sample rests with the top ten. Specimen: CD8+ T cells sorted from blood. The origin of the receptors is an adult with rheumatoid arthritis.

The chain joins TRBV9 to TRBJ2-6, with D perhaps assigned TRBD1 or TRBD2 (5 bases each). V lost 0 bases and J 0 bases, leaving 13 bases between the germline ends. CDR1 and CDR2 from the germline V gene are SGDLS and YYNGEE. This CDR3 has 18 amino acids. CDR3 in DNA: TGTGCCAGCAGCGTAGCTATGAGGGGCGGCTCTGGGGCCAACGTCCTGACTTTC. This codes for CASSVAMRGGSGANVLTF. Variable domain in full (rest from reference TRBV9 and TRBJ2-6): DSGVTQTPKHLITATGQRVTLRCSPRSGDLSVYWYQQSLDQGLQFLIQYYNGEERAKGNILERFSAQQFPDLHSELNLSSLELGDSALYFCASSVAMRGGSGANVLTFGAGSRLTVL.

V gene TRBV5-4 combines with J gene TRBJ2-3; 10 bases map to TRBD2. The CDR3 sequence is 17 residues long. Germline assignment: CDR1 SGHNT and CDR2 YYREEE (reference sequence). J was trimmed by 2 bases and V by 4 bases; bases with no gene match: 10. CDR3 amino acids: CASSIRPGTSATDTQYF. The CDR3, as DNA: TGTGCCAGCAGCATAAGACCCGGGACTAGCGCCACAGATACGCAGTATTTT.

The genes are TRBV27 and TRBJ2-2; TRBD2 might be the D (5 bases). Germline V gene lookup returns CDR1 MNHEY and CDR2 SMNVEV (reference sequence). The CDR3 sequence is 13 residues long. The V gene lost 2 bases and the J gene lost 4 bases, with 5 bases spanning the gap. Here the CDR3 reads CASSLRGTGELFF. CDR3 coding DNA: TGTGCCAGCAGTTTACGGGGCACCGGGGAGCTGTTTTTT.

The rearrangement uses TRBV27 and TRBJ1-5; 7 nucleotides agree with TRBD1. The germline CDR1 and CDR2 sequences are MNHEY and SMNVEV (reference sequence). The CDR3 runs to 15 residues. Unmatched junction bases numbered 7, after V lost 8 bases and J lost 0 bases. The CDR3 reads CASGDSPYSNQPQHF. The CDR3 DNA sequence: TGTGCCAGCGGGGACAGCCCTTATAGCAATCAGCCCCAGCATTTT.

The CDR3 here is CASSNPGTGTFYEQYF. The CDR3 region has the DNA TGTGCCAGCAGCAACCCCGGGACAGGGACCTTCTACGAGCAGTACTTC. The chain has TRBV28 and TRBJ2-7, with 9 bases lining up with TRBD1. The trim removed 6 bases at V and 3 bases at J, leaving 12 bases unmatched. CDR1 and CDR2 from the germline V gene are MDHEN and SYDVKM. This CDR3 is 16 amino acids long.

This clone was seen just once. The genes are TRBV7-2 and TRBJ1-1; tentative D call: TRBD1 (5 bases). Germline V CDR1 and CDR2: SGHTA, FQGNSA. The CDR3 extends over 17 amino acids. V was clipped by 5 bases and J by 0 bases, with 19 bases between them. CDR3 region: CASSKTGVSGLNTEAFF. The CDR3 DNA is TGTGCCAGCAGCAAAACGGGGGTTTCCGGCCTGAACACTGAAGCTTTCTTT.

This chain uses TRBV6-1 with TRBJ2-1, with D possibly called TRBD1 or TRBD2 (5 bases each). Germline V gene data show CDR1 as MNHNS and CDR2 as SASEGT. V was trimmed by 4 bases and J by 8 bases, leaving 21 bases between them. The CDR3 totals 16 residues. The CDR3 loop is CASSAGAVDRGDEQFF. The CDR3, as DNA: TGTGCCAGCAGTGCCGGAGCGGTCGATAGGGGCGATGAGCAGTTCTTC.

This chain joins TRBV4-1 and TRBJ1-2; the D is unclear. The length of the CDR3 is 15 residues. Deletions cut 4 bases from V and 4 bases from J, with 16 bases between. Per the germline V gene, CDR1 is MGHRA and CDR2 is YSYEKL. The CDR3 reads CASSPGSYLGYGYTF. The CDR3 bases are TGCGCCAGCAGCCCCGGGTCCTATTTAGGCTATGGCTACACCTTC.

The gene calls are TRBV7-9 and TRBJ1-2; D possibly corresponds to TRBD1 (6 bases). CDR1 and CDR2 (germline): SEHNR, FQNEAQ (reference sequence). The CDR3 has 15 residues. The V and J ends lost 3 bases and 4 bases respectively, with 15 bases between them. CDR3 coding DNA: TGTGCCAGCAGCTTGTCACAGGGAAGCGCCTATGGCTACACCTTC. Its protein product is CASSLSQGSAYGYTF.

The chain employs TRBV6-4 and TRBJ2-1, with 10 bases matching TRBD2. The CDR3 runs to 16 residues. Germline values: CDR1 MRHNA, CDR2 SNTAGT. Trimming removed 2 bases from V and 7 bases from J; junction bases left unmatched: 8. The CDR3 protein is CASSDESGRGGNEQFF. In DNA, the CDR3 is TGTGCCAGCAGTGACGAGAGCGGGAGGGGGGGGAATGAGCAGTTCTTC.

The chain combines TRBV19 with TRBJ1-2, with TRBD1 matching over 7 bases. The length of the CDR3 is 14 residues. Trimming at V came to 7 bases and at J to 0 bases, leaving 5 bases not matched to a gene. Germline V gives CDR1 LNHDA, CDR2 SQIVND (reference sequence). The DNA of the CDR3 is TGTGCCAGTACCCCGGGACAGACTAACTATGGCTACACCTTC. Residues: CASTPGQTNYGYTF.

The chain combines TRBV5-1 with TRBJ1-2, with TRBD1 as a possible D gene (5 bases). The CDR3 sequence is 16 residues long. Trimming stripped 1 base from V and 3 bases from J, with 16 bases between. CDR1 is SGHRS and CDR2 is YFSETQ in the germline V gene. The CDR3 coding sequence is TGCGCCAGCAGCTTGTTGCGGGGGGAACAAGACTATGGCTACACCTTC. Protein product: CASSLLRGEQDYGYTF.

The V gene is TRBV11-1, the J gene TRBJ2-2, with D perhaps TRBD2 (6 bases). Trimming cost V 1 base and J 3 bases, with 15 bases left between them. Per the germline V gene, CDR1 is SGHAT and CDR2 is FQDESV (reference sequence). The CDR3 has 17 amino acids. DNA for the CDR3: TGTGCCAGCAGCTTAGGCGGGACCCTACCGGACACCGGGGAGCTGTTTTTT. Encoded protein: CASSLGGTLPDTGELFF.

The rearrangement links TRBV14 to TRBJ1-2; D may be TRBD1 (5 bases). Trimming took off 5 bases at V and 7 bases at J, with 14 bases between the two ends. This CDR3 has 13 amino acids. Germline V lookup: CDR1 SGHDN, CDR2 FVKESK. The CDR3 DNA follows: TGTGCCAGCAGCAATCCGGGACTACGTGGCTACACCTTC. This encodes CASSNPGLRGYTF.